The rows below give T cell receptor beta chains drawn from one sample of a study of CD8+CD57+ T cells in acquired aplastic anemia. TCRdb fed the reads into MiXCR, producing one record per CDR3 protein. The table records some 92,000 distinct CDR3 sequences, 65% to 70% of them present only once. Specimen: sorted CD4+, CD8+, or CD8+CD57+ T cells (not recorded which) from PBMCs. These receptors all come from a human donor with aplastic anemia. The CDR3 runs from the conserved cysteine through the conserved F or W. The D gene is left open where the match is weak. Rows give clone size only sometimes, using once, few, many, or a class for an expanded clone.

D gene | J gene | clone size | V gene | CDR3 DNA | CDR3 protein
NA | TRBJ1-2 | NA | TRBV4-3 | TGCGCCAGCAGCCAAGGGACAGTAAAGATTAACTATGGCTACACCTTC | CASSQGTVKINYGYTF
NA | TRBJ2-1 | NA | TRBV15 | TGTGCCACCAGCAGAGATAAAGGGACTGGCTATGAGCAGTTCTTC | CATSRDKGTGYEQFF
NA | TRBJ1-1 | many | TRBV20-1 | TGCAGTGCTAGAGAGGTTGGGGGACTGGACCCAAGCACTGAAGCTTTCTTT | CSAREVGGLDPSTEAFF
NA | TRBJ1-6 | NA | TRBV19 | TGTGCCAGTAGGGCTCAGGGGACGAATTCACCCCTCCACTTT | CASRAQGTNSPLHF
NA | TRBJ2-1 | NA | TRBV29-1 | TGCAGCGTTGGAAACGCCAACAATGAGCAGTTCTTC | CSVGNANNEQFF
TRBD1 | TRBJ1-2 | once | TRBV29-1 | TGCAGCGTGATACCCGACAGGGGGCTTGATGGCTACACCTTC | CSVIPDRGLDGYTF
TRBD1 | TRBJ1-5 | NA | TRBV24-1 | TGTGCCACCAGTGATCCGACAGGGGAGCTCGGGCAGCCCCAGCATTTT | CATSDPTGELGQPQHF
TRBD2 | TRBJ2-3 | NA | TRBV11-2 | TGTGCCAGCAGCTCCATAGCGGGGGTCACAGATACGCAGTATTTT | CASSSIAGVTDTQYF
NA | TRBJ2-3 | NA | TRBV7-8 | TGTGCCAGCAGCGTGAGCCCAGATACGCAGTATTTT | CASSVSPDTQYF
TRBD2 | TRBJ2-7 | NA | TRBV24-1 | TGTGCCACCAGTCCGGGGGGATACGAGCAGTACTTC | CATSPGGYEQYF
NA | TRBJ2-5 | NA | TRBV2 | TGTGCCAGCAGGCAGGGGGGGTCTTCGAGAGAGACCCAGTACTTC | CASRQGGSSRETQYF
NA | TRBJ1-2 | NA | TRBV4-3 | TGCGCCAGCAGCCAAGATAGAGGTAACTGTGGCTACACCTTC | CASSQDRGNCGYTF
NA | TRBJ1-3 | NA | TRBV5-1 | TGCGCCAGCAACCCGGACAGCTCTGGAAACACCATATATTTT | CASNPDSSGNTIYF
NA | TRBJ1-1 | NA | TRBV6-5 | TGTGCCAGCAGTCCTACAGGGTTGGGTGAAGCTTTCTTT | CASSPTGLGEAFF
NA | TRBJ1-2 | few | TRBV10-3 | TGTGCCATCAGTGATGACGCAGGGGTGGATGGCTACACCTTC | CAISDDAGVDGYTF
NA | TRBJ2-7 | NA | TRBV19 | TGTGCCAGTAGTATAGGGACGGTCAGGCGCGTGCAGTACTTC | CASSIGTVRRVQYF
NA | TRBJ1-5 | NA | TRBV24-1 | TGTGCCACCAGTGACCAGAATCAGCCCCAGCATTTT | CATSDQNQPQHF
TRBD2 | TRBJ2-1 | NA | TRBV25-1 | TGTGCCAGCAGTGGGGAGGGCCTCAATGAGCAGTTCTTC | CASSGEGLNEQFF
TRBD2 | TRBJ2-1 | NA | TRBV20-1 | TGCAGTGTGGGACTAGCGCCACTCTACAATGAGCAGTTCTTC | CSVGLAPLYNEQFF
TRBD2 | TRBJ2-7 | NA | TRBV25-1 | TGTGCCAGCAGCTTAGCCGACCTAGCGGGAGTCCGCTACGAGCAGTACTTC | CASSLADLAGVRYEQYF
TRBD2 | TRBJ2-7 | NA | TRBV5-5 | TGTGCCAGCACCTCCATCCCTGCGGGAGGGTGGTACGAGCAGTACTTC | CASTSIPAGGWYEQYF
TRBD2 | TRBJ2-1 | NA | TRBV11-2 | TGTGCCAGCTCCACACCAGCGGGAGGTCGGCCTGAGCAGTTCTTC | CASSTPAGGRPEQFF
NA | TRBJ2-3 | NA | TRBV20-1 | TGCAGTGCTAGAGATGGCGGCAGCACAGATACGCAGTATTTT | CSARDGGSTDTQYF
NA | TRBJ2-7 | NA | TRBV10-1 | TGCGCCAGCAGCCCCGAGATCCTCGAGCAGTACTTC | CASSPEILEQYF
NA | TRBJ2-3 | NA | TRBV20-1 | TGCAGTGCTAGAGTGGGTAGCGCTTCAGATACGCAGTATTTT | CSARVGSASDTQYF
NA | TRBJ1-2 | NA | TRBV5-1 | TGCGCCAGCAGCTTGGCCGACGAGGATCCCGAGTTTAACTATGGCTACACCTTC | CASSLADEDPEFNYGYTF
NA | TRBJ1-5 | NA | TRBV19 | TGTGCCAGTAACGGATTTTTTAATCAGCCCCAGCATTTT | CASNGFFNQPQHF
TRBD1 | TRBJ1-4 | NA | TRBV10-3 | TGTGCCATCAGTGAAAACCCGACAGGGCGAGGGGAAAAACTGTTTTTT | CAISENPTGRGEKLFF
TRBD1 | TRBJ1-1 | NA | TRBV4-1 | TGCGCCAGCAGCCATAACAGGGGAACTGAAGCTTTCTTT | CASSHNRGTEAFF
NA | TRBJ2-5 | few | TRBV24-1 | TGTGCCACCAGTGGGCCGGGACAAAACTCGCGGGAGACCCAGTACTTC | CATSGPGQNSRETQYF
NA | TRBJ2-7 | NA | TRBV5-1 | TGCGCCAGCAGCCCAGGGCAGGGCTTCGGCGAGCAGTACTTC | CASSPGQGFGEQYF
NA | TRBJ1-2 | NA | TRBV5-1 | TGCGCCAGCAGCGAGGGGGAGTACTATGGCTACACCTTC | CASSEGEYYGYTF
NA | TRBJ2-2 | NA | TRBV10-1 | TGCGCCAGCAGTAGTGCCGGTGCATCGACCGGGGAGCTGTTTTTT | CASSSAGASTGELFF
NA | TRBJ2-3 | NA | TRBV19 | TGTGCCAGTAGTGACCGAACACCAGGTACGCAGTATTTT | CASSDRTPGTQYF
NA | TRBJ2-7 | NA | TRBV12-3/TRBV12-4 | TGTGCCAGCAGAGGTAGCCCTCCCGCCTCCTACGAGCAGTACTTC | CASRGSPPASYEQYF
NA | TRBJ2-3 | NA | TRBV11-1 | TGTGCCAGCAGCTTAACATGCTTCAGTACAGATACGCAGTATTTT | CASSLTCFSTDTQYF
TRBD1 | TRBJ1-2 | once | TRBV20-1 | TGCAGTGCTACCGAACAGGGGGCGGACTATGGCTACACCTTC | CSATEQGADYGYTF